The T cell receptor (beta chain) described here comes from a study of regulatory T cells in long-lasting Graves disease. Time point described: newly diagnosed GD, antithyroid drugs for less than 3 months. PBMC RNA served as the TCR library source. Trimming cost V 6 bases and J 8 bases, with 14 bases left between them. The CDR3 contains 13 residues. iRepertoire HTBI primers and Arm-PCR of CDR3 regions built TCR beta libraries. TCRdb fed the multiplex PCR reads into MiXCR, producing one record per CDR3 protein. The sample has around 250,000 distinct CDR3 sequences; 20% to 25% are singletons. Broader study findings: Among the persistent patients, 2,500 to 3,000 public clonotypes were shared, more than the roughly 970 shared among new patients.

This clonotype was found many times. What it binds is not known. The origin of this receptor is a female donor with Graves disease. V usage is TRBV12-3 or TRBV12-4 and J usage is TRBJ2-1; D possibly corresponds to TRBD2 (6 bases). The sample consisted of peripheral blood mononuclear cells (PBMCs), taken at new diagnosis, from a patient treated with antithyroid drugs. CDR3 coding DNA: TGTGCCAGCAGCCCCGGGTCGGGGGATGAGCAGTTCTTC. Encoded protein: CASSPGSGDEQFF.